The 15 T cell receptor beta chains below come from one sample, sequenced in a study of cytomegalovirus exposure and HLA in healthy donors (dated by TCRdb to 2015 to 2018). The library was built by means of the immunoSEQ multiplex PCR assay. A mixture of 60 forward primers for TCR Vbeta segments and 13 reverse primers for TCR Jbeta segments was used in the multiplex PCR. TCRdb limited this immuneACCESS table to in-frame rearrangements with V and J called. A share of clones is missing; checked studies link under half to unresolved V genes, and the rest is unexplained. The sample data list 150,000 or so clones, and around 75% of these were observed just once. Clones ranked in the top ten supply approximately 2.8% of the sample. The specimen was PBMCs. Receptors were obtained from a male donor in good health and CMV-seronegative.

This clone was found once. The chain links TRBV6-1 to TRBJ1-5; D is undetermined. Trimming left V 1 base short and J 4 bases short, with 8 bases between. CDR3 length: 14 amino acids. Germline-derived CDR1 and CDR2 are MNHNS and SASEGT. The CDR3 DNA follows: TGTGCCAGCAGTGAAGGAGGAGAAAATCAGCCCCAGCATTTT. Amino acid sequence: CASSEGGENQPQHF.

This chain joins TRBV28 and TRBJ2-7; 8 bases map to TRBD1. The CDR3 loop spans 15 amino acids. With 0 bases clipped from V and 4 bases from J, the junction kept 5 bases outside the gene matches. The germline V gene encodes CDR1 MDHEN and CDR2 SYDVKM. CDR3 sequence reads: CASSLWGTGGYEQYF. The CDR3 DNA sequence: TGTGCCAGCAGTTTATGGGGGACAGGCGGTTACGAGCAGTACTTC.

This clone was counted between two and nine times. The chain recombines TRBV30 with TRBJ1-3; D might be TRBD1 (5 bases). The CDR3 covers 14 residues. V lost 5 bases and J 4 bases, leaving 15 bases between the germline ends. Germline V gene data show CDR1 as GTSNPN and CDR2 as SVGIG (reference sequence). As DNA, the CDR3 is TGTGCCTGGCAAGGGGCAGGGAAAGGAAACACCATATATTTT. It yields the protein CAWQGAGKGNTIYF.

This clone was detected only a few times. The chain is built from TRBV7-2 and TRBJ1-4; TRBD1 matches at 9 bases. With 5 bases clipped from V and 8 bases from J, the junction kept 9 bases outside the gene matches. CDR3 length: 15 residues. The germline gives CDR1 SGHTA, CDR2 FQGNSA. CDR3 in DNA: TGTGCCAGCAGCCCCGACAGGGGGAGAAGAGAAAAACTGTTTTTT. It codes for CASSPDRGRREKLFF.

CDR3 region: CASSGLAGGQETQYF. CDR3 bases: TGTGCCAGCAGCGGACTAGCGGGGGGGCAAGAGACCCAGTACTTC. V usage is TRBV2 and J usage is TRBJ2-5, with 15 positions matching TRBD2. Germline CDR1 is SNHLY and CDR2 is FYNNEI. V was pared by 6 bases and J by 2 bases, with 1 base of the junction left unmatched. CDR3 size: 15 residues.

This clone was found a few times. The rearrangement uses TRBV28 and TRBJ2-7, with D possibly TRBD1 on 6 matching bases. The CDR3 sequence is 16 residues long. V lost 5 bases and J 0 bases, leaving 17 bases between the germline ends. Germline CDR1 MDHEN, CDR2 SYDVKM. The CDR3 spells CASSASDRPRSYEQYF. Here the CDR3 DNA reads TGTGCCAGCAGTGCGAGCGACAGGCCTCGCTCCTACGAGCAGTACTTC.

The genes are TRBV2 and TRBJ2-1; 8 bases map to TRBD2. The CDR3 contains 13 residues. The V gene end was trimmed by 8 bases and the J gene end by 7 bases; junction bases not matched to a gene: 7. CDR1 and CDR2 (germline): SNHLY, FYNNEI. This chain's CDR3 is CASAAGGGNEQFF. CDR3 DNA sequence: TGTGCCAGCGCGGCGGGAGGAGGAAATGAGCAGTTCTTC.

CDR3 sequence (DNA): TGTGCCAGCGGGCGAGCGGGAGGGGGGGAGACCCAGTACTTC. Protein: CASGRAGGGETQYF. V is TRBV2 and J is TRBJ2-5; 10 nucleotides agree with TRBD2. The CDR3 totals 14 residues. Germline CDR1 SNHLY, CDR2 FYNNEI. The ends lost 8 bases at V and 5 bases at J; junction bases unmatched: 8.

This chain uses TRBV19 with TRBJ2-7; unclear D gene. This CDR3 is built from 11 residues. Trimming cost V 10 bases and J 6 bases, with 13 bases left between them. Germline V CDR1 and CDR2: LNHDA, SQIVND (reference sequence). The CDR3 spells CATKTETEQYF. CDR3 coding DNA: TGTGCCACCAAAACTGAAACCGAGCAGTACTTC.

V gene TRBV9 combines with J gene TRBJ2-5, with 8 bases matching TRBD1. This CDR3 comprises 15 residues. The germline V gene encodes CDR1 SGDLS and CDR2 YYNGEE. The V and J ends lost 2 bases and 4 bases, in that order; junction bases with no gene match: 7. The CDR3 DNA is TGTGCCAGCAGCGTCACTCCCGGGACAGGAGAGACCCAGTACTTC. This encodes CASSVTPGTGETQYF.

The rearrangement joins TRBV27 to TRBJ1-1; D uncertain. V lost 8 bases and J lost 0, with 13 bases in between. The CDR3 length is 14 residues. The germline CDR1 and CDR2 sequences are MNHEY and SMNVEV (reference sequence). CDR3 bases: TGTGCCAGCGCGGAGGGAACCATGAACACTGAAGCTTTCTTT. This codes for CASAEGTMNTEAFF.

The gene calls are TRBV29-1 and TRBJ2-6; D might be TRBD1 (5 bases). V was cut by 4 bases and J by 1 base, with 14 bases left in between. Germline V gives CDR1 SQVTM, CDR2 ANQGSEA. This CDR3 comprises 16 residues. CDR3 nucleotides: TGCAGCGTTGTACAGGCCAGGGTATCTGGGGCCAACGTCCTGACTTTC. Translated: CSVVQARVSGANVLTF.

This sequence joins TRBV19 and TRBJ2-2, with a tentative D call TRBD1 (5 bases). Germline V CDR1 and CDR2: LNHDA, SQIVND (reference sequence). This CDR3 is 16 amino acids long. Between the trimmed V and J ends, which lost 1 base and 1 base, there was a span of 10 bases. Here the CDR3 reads CASSIVGHMNTGELFF. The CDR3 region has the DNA TGTGCCAGTAGTATAGTTGGACACATGAACACCGGGGAGCTGTTTTTT.

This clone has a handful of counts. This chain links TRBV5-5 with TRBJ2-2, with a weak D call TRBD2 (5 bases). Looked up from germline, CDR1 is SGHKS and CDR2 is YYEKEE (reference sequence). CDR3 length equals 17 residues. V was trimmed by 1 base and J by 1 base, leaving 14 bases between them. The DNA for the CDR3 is TGTGCCAGCAGCTTGAGTGGAGGCCGAAAGAACACCGGGGAGCTGTTTTTT. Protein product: CASSLSGGRKNTGELFF. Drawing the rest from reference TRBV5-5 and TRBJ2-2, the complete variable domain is DAGVTQSPTHLIKTRGQQVTLRCSPISGHKSVSWYQQVLGQGPQFIFQYYEKEERGRGNFPDRFSARQFPNYSSELNVNALLLGDSALYLCASSLSGGRKNTGELFFGEGSRLTVL.

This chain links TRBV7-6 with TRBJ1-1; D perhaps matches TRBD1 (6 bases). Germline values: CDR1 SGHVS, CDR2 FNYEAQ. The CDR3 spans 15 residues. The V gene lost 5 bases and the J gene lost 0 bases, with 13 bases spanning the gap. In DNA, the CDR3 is TGTGCCAGCAGCCAGCCGCAGGGGTTGAACACTGAAGCTTTCTTT. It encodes CASSQPQGLNTEAFF.